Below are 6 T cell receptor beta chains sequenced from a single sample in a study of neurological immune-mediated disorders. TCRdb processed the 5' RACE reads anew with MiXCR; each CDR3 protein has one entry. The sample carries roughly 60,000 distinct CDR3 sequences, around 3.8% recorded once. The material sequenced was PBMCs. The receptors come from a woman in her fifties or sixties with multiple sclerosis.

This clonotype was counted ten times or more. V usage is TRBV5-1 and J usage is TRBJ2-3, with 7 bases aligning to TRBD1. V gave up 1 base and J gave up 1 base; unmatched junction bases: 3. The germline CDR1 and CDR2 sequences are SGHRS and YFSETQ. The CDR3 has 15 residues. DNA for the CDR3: TGCGCCAGCAGCTTGTTCCAGGGGGGCACAGATACGCAGTATTTT. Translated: CASSLFQGGTDTQYF.

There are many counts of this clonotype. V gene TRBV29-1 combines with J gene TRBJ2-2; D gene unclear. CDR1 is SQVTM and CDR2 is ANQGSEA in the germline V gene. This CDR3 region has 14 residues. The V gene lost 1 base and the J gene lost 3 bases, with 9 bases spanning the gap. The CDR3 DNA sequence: TGCAGCGTTGAAGCGCCTGCCCACACCGGGGAGCTGTTTTTT. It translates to CSVEAPAHTGELFF.

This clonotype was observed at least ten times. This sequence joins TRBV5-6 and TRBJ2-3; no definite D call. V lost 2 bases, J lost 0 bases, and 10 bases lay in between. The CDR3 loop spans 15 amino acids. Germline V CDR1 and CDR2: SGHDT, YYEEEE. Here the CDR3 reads CASSFRLASTDTQYF. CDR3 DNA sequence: TGTGCCAGCAGCTTTAGACTGGCTAGCACAGATACGCAGTATTTT.

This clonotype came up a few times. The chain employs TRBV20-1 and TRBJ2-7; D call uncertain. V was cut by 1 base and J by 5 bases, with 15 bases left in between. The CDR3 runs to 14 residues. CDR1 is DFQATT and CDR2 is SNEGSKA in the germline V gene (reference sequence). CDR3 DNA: TGCAGTGCTAGAGGGCAGGTATGGGATAACGAGCAGTACTTC. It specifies CSARGQVWDNEQYF.

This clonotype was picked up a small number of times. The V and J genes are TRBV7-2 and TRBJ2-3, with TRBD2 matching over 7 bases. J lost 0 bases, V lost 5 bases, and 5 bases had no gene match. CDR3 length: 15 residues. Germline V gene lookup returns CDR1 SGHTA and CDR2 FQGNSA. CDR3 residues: CASSPPSGSTDTQYF. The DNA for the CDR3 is TGTGCCAGCAGCCCGCCTAGCGGAAGCACAGATACGCAGTATTTT.

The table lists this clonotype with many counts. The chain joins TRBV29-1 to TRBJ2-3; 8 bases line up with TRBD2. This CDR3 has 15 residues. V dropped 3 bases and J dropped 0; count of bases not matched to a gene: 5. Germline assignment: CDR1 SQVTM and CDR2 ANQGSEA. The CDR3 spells CSVDPSGGSTDTQYF. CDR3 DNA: TGCAGCGTTGACCCCAGCGGGGGTAGCACAGATACGCAGTATTTT.